The sample holds many counts of the clone carrying this TCR beta chain. The CDR3 loop spans 16 amino acids. V gave up 2 bases and J gave up 4 bases, with 18 bases separating them. Newly diagnosed hyperthyroidism donors, aged 18 to 65, duration under 2 months. Pregnant or lactating patients and those with other autoimmune diseases or uncontrolled infections were excluded. Establishment of the diagnosis relied upon clinical symptoms, serum thyroxine, TRAb, thyroid ultrasound and orbital computed tomography. The study amplified TCR beta CDR3 regions using RNA transcripts. After a first-round RT-PCR with HTBI primers, a second-round multiplex PCR was run. TCRdb analysed the multiplex PCR reads with MiXCR anew, one entry per CDR3 protein. The sample consists of 500,000 to 600,000 distinct CDR3 sequences, under 45% of them appearing once. The data stem from a study of Graves' ophthalmopathy and Graves' hyperthyroidism.

The chain joins TRBV12-3 or TRBV12-4 to TRBJ2-7, with a tentative D call TRBD1 (6 bases). The sequenced sample was peripheral blood or thyroid tissue (not recorded which). The TCR comes from an adult man with Graves' hyperthyroidism. CDR3 in DNA: TGTGCCAGCAGTTTATGGGGGCGCAGGCCGGGGTACGAGCAGTACTTC. It yields the protein CASSLWGRRPGYEQYF.